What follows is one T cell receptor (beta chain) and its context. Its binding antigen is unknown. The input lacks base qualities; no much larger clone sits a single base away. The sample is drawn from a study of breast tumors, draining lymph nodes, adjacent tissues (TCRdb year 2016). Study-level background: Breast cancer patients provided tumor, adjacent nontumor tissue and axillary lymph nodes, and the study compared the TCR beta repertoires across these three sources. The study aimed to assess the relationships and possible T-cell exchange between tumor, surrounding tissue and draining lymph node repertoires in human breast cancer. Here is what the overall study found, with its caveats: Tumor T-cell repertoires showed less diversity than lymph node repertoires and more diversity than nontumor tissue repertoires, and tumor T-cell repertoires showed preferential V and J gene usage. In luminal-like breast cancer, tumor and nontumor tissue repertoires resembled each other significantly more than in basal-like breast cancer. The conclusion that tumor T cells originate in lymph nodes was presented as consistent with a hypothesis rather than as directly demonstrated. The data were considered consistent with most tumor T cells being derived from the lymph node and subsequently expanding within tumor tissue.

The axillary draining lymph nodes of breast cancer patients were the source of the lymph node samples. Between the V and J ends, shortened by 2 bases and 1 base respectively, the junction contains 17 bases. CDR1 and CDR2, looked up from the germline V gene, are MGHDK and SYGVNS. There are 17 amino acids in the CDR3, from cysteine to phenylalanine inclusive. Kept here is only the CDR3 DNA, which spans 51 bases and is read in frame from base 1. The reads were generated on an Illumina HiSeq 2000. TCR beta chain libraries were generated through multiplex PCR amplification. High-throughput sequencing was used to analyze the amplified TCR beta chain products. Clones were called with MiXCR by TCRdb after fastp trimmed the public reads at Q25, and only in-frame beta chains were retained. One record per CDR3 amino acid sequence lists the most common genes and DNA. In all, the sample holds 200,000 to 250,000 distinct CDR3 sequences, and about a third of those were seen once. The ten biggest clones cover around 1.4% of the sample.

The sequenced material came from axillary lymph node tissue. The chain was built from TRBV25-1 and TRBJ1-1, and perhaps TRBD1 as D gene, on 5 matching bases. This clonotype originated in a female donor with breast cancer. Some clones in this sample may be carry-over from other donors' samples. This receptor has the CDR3 CASSETPGLVQNTEAFF. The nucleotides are TGTGCCAGCAGTGAAACCCCGGGACTGGTACAGAACACTGAAGCTTTCTTT.